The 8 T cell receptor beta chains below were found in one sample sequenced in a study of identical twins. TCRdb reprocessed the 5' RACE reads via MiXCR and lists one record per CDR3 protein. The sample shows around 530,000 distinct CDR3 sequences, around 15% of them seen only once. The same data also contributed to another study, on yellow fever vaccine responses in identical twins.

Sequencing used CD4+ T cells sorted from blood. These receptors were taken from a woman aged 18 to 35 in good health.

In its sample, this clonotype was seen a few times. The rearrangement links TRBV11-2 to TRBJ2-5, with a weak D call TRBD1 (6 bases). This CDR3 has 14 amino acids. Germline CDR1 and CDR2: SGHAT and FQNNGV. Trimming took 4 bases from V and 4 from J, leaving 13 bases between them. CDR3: CASSWNRVGETQYF. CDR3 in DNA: TGTGCCAGCAGCTGGAACAGGGTGGGAGAGACCCAGTACTTC.

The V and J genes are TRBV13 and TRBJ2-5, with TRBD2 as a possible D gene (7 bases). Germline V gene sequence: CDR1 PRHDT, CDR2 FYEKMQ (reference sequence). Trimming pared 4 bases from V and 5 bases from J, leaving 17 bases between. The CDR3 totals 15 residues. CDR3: CASSSPWGGLETQYF. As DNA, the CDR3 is TGTGCCAGCAGCTCTCCCTGGGGGGGCTTGGAGACCCAGTACTTC.

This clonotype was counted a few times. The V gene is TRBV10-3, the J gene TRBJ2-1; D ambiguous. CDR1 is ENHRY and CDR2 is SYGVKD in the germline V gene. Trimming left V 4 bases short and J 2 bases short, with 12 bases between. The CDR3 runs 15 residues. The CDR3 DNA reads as TGTGCCATCAGTGCGTTAGAATTCGCCTACAATGAGCAGTTCTTC. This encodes CAISALEFAYNEQFF.

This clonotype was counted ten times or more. This chain's CDR3 is CASRKTGLAGGYTYEQYF. DNA for the CDR3: TGTGCCAGCAGAAAGACAGGACTAGCGGGAGGGTATACCTACGAGCAGTACTTC. The chain recombines TRBV28 with TRBJ2-7, with 15 nucleotides matching TRBD2. CDR1 is MDHEN and CDR2 is SYDVKM in the germline V gene. There are 18 residues in the CDR3. J lost 2 bases, V lost 6 bases, and 11 bases had no gene match.

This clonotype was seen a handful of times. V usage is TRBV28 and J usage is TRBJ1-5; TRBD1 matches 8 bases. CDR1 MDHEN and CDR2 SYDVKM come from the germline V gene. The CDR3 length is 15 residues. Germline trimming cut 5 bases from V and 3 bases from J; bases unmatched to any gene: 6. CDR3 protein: CASSGAGGLNQPQHF. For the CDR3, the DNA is TGTGCCAGCAGTGGGGCAGGGGGCCTCAATCAGCCCCAGCATTTT.

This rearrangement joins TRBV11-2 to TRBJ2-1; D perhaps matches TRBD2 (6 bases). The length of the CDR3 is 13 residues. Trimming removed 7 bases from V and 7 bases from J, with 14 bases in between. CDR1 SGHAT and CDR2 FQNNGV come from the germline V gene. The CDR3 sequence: CASNLGGRNEQFF. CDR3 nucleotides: TGTGCCAGCAACCTGGGGGGACGGAATGAGCAGTTCTTC.

CDR3 residues: CASSATTDNEQFF. For the CDR3, the DNA is TGTGCCAGCAGTGCAACGACAGACAATGAGCAGTTCTTC. This chain connects TRBV28 to TRBJ2-1, with D perhaps TRBD1 (5 bases). V dropped 5 bases and J dropped 5 bases, with 10 bases sitting between them. This CDR3 is 13 amino acids long. Germline V gene sequence: CDR1 MDHEN, CDR2 SYDVKM.

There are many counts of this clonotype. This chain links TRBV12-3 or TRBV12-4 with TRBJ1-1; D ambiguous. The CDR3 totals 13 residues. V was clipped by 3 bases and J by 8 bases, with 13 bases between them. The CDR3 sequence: CASSFSTTGEAFF. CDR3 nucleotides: TGTGCCAGCAGTTTTAGTACGACTGGGGAAGCTTTCTTT.